The clone carrying this T cell receptor (beta chain) was counted ten times or more. The entry originates in a study of early T cells in non-severe SARS-CoV-2 infection. The V gene end was trimmed by 0 bases and the J gene end by 4 bases; junction bases not matched to a gene: 12. Germline V gene data show CDR1 as GTSNPN and CDR2 as SVGIG (reference sequence). The CDR3 is 17 residues long. TCRdb re-called the 5' RACE reads with MiXCR, one entry per CDR3 protein. The sample includes tens of thousands of distinct CDR3 sequences, about 9.7% seen only once; the top ten take 4% to 5%. This receptor was taken from an adult who was a healthcare worker with PCR-confirmed SARS-CoV-2 infection or an uninfected control (not recorded which). This sequence joins TRBV30 and TRBJ2-1, with TRBD2 identical over 7 bases. Sample: whole blood. In DNA, the CDR3 is TGTGCCTGGAGTGTATTAGATGGGGAGGGTTATTACAATGAGCAGTTCTTC. It codes for CAWSVLDGEGYYNEQFF.